These T cell receptor beta chains were read from a single sample in a study of cytomegalovirus exposure and HLA in healthy donors. Only in-frame clones appear in the TCRdb table, and some are missing; sequencing was by immunoSEQ multiplex PCR. The repertoire holds more than 130,000 clones, with about 82% as singletons. The sequencing input was PBMCs. All receptors come from a man aged 25-45 years in good health and CMV-seronegative. Each CDR3 is given with its conserved first and last residue. The D gene is left open where the match is weak. Not all rows give a size; the values are once, few, many and, for expanded clones, a class.

>-|-|TRBV2|TRBJ2-7
TGTGCCAGCAGAAAAAGACAGTCCTACGAGCAGTACTTC
CASRKRQSYEQYF
>-|few|TRBV19|TRBJ1-4
TGTGCCAGTAGCCGTTCTAGTGGGGAAAAACTGTTTTTT
CASSRSSGEKLFF
>-|-|TRBV6-5|TRBJ1-1
TGTGCCAGCAAAAACCCAGGGGCGCTCGGCACTGAAGCTTTCTTT
CASKNPGALGTEAFF
>TRBD1|few|TRBV5-1|TRBJ1-3
TGCGCCAGCAGTAGAGGACAGGGGGCGGCTTCTGGAAACACCATATATTTT
CASSRGQGAASGNTIYF
>-|few|TRBV7-9|TRBJ1-6
TGTGCCAGCATGCGGGGAAGCTCCTATAATTCACCCCTCCACTTT
CASMRGSSYNSPLHF
>TRBD1|-|TRBV5-6|TRBJ2-1
TGTGCCAGCAGCTTTCGGGGGACAGGGGTCGATGAGCAGTTCTTC
CASSFRGTGVDEQFF
>-|-|TRBV6-1|TRBJ1-1
TGTGCCAGCAGTGTTCAGGCCTTCATGAACACTGAAGCTTTCTTT
CASSVQAFMNTEAFF
>-|-|TRBV6-5|TRBJ1-2
TGTGCCAGCAGTTACTCAATGTCAGCGAGAAGCTATGGCTACACCTTC
CASSYSMSARSYGYTF
>TRBD1|-|TRBV5-3|TRBJ2-5
TGTGCCAGAAGGTTGACTATTTCGGGACAGCCTGACATTCAAGAGACCCAGTACTTC
CARRLTISGQPDIQETQYF
>-|few|TRBV5-1|TRBJ2-2
TGCGCCAGCAGCGAGCAGTCCCAGGGAACCGGGGAGCTGTTTTTT
CASSEQSQGTGELFF
>-|-|TRBV5-1|TRBJ2-7
TGCGCCAGCAGCTTGGAAGCGACAGACTACGAGCAGTACTTC
CASSLEATDYEQYF
>-|-|TRBV27|TRBJ1-2
TGTGCCAGCCGCATCAGGGAAAACTATGGCTACACCTTC
CASRIRENYGYTF
>TRBD1|-|TRBV25-1|TRBJ1-2
TGTGCCAGCAGCGGCATGGGGACAGGGGTCTACACCTTC
CASSGMGTGVYTF
>TRBD2|-|TRBV7-9|TRBJ2-1
TGTGCCAGCAGCTCAAGGACTAGCGGGGGCATCTCCTACAATGAGCAGTTCTTC
CASSSRTSGGISYNEQFF
>TRBD1|-|TRBV7-8|TRBJ1-2
TGTGCCAGCAGCCGAATAGGGACAGAGAACCCGTATGGCTACACCTTC
CASSRIGTENPYGYTF
>TRBD2|-|TRBV28|TRBJ2-3
TGTGCCAGCAGTATACGGACTAGCGGGAGGTTAGATACGCAGTATTTT
CASSIRTSGRLDTQYF
>-|-|TRBV4-1|TRBJ1-1
TGCGCCAGCAGCCAGCAGACAGGGAACACTGAAGCTTTCTTT
CASSQQTGNTEAFF
>-|-|TRBV7-8|TRBJ1-2
TGTGCCAGCAGCTTATCATGGGACTATGGCTACCCCTTC
CASSLSWDYGYPF
>TRBD1|few|TRBV7-9|TRBJ2-5
TGTGCCAGCAGCTTAGGACAGGGTTGGGAGACCCAGTACTTC
CASSLGQGWETQYF
>-|-|TRBV15|TRBJ2-7
TGTGCCACCAGCAGAGAATCGGGGGGCGCCTACGAGCAGTACTTC
CATSRESGGAYEQYF
>TRBD1|few|TRBV6-1|TRBJ1-2
TGTGCCAGCAGTGAAGCGGGGACAGCCTATGGCTACACCTTC
CASSEAGTAYGYTF
>-|-|TRBV5-6|TRBJ1-2
TGTGCCAGCAGCTTGGAGGCGGTCTATGGCTACACCTTC
CASSLEAVYGYTF
>-|-|TRBV7-9|TRBJ2-7
TGTGCCAGCAGGGCCCTTGGTAGCGGATTGGGCGCTTACGAGCAGTACTTC
CASRALGSGLGAYEQYF
>TRBD1|few|TRBV9|TRBJ1-5
TGTGCCAGCAGCCCGGGACAGGGCAATCAGCCCCAGCATTTT
CASSPGQGNQPQHF
>-|-|TRBV15|TRBJ2-2
TGTGCCACCAGCCAATCCAGTCCGGGGTCCGGGGAGCTGTTTTTT
CATSQSSPGSGELFF
>-|-|TRBV4-1|TRBJ2-7
TGCGCCAGCAGCCTAACCGAGAACGATGGCGAGCAGTACTTC
CASSLTENDGEQYF
>-|-|TRBV5-4|TRBJ2-6
TGTGCCAGCAGCCTGTTATCTGGGGCCAACGTCCTGACTTTC
CASSLLSGANVLTF
>-|-|TRBV7-8|TRBJ1-2
TGTGCCAGCAGCTTAGGTCCGGGAGAAAGCTATGGCTACACCTTC
CASSLGPGESYGYTF